These 20 T cell receptor beta chains were all obtained from the same sample, sequenced in a study of long-term antiretroviral therapy in people with HIV. Survey-level resolution applied to immunoSEQ assay v3.0. Some clones are missing from TCRdb's copy, which holds only in-frame ones; the method was immunoSEQ multiplex PCR. Among about 29,000 clones listed, 95% were seen once. The source material was unsorted PBMCs, sampled 5.3 years after starting antiretroviral therapy. The receptors come from a man aged 25-45 years with HIV.

This chain connects TRBV14 to TRBJ2-2, with a possible D match to TRBD2 (6 bases). The length of the CDR3 is 15 residues. V was pared by 1 base and J by 4 bases, with 10 bases between. From germline, CDR1 is SGHDN and CDR2 FVKESK. The CDR3 spells CASSQGLVLTGELFF. CDR3 bases: TGTGCCAGCAGCCAAGGACTAGTGCTCACCGGGGAGCTGTTTTTT.

The chain uses TRBV4-3 and TRBJ2-5, with TRBD2 matching 10 bases. The germline V gene encodes CDR1 LGHNA and CDR2 YSLEER. Trimming removed 4 bases from V and 2 bases from J; junction bases left unmatched: 4. The CDR3 covers 15 residues. CDR3 in amino acids: CASSLGLAEQETQYF. Written as DNA, the CDR3 is TGCGCCAGCAGCCTCGGACTAGCGGAACAAGAGACCCAGTACTTC.

The chain recombines TRBV11-1 with TRBJ2-5, with a tentative D call TRBD1 (6 bases). Looked up from germline, CDR1 is SGHAT and CDR2 is FQDESV (reference sequence). With 5 bases removed from V and 1 base from J, the gap between germline ends came to 11 bases. The CDR3 loop spans 14 amino acids. CDR3 coding DNA: TGTGCCAGCAGCCCCCGGGACACCCAAGAGACCCAGTACTTC. Translation gives CASSPRDTQETQYF.

The chain uses TRBV13 and TRBJ2-5, with D perhaps matching TRBD1 or TRBD2 (5 bases each). Trimming removed 5 bases from V and 5 bases from J, with 15 bases in between. From germline, CDR1 is PRHDT and CDR2 FYEKMQ (reference sequence). There are 14 residues in the CDR3. DNA for the CDR3: TGTGCCAGCAGCCCCGGGACCTTAGGGGAGACCCAGTACTTC. Its translation is CASSPGTLGETQYF.

The chain carries TRBV6-1 and TRBJ2-5; tentatively, D is TRBD1 or TRBD2 (5 bases each). The CDR3 is 15 residues long. V was trimmed by 6 bases and J by 4 bases, leaving 18 bases between them. In germline, CDR1 is MNHNS, CDR2 SASEGT. The CDR3 loop is CASRIPTPGGETQYF. As DNA, the CDR3 is TGTGCCAGCAGGATCCCCACCCCTGGGGGAGAGACCCAGTACTTC.

The chain is built from TRBV19 and TRBJ2-7; 7 nucleotides line up with TRBD2. V gave up 5 bases and J gave up 3 bases; unmatched junction bases: 7. The CDR3 runs to 14 residues. Germline V gene sequence: CDR1 LNHDA, CDR2 SQIVND (reference sequence). CDR3 in DNA: TGTGCCAGTAGTGGGGCCCCGGGGGGCTACGAGCAGTACTTC. Encoded protein: CASSGAPGGYEQYF.

This clone was detected once. V and J are TRBV7-9 and TRBJ2-3; 7 bases align to TRBD1. The CDR3 sequence is 18 residues long. V lost 5 bases to trimming and J lost 2 bases; unmatched junction nucleotides: 16. Germline V gene data show CDR1 as SEHNR and CDR2 as FQNEAQ (reference sequence). The CDR3 loop is CASSKGTVKFRLTDTQYF. CDR3 in DNA: TGTGCCAGCAGCAAAGGGACAGTAAAGTTCAGACTCACAGATACGCAGTATTTT.

The V call is TRBV6-6, the J call TRBJ1-6; unclear D gene. V gave up 7 bases and J gave up 10 bases, with 17 bases separating them. The CDR3 totals 14 residues. Per the germline V gene, CDR1 is MNHNY and CDR2 is SVGAGI (reference sequence). CDR3 nucleotide sequence: TGTGCCAGCACCCTAGGAGAGGGTGGGTCACCCCTCCACTTT. Translation: CASTLGEGGSPLHF.

This sequence joins TRBV9 and TRBJ2-3; D is tentatively TRBD1 or TRBD2 (5 bases each). The CDR3 spans 15 residues. Deletions cut 4 bases from V and 5 bases from J, with 17 bases between. The germline V gene encodes CDR1 SGDLS and CDR2 YYNGEE. The CDR3 DNA reads TGTGCCAGCAGCAACGGACGGGACGTCAGAGATACGCAGTATTTT. It codes for CASSNGRDVRDTQYF. The full variable domain, completed using reference TRBV9 and TRBJ2-3, is DSGVTQTPKHLITATGQRVTLRCSPRSGDLSVYWYQQSLDQGLQFLIQYYNGEERAKGNILERFSAQQFPDLHSELNLSSLELGDSALYFCASSNGRDVRDTQYFGPGTRLTVL.

The chain employs TRBV6-1 and TRBJ1-1; D is unclear. V lost 6 bases and J lost 2, with 10 bases in between. The CDR3 is 13 amino acids. Germline CDR1 and CDR2: MNHNS and SASEGT. The CDR3: CASSGRENTEAFF. CDR3 nucleotides: TGTGCCAGCAGCGGACGGGAAAACACTGAAGCTTTCTTT.

V is TRBV27 and J is TRBJ1-5; D is possibly TRBD1 (6 bases). V lost 8 bases, J lost 5 bases, and 16 bases lay in between. This CDR3 contains 14 residues. CDR1 and CDR2 (germline): MNHEY, SMNVEV (reference sequence). The DNA for the CDR3 is TGTGCCAGCTCCATAGACAGGACCTATCAGCCCCAGCATTTT. Translating gives CASSIDRTYQPQHF.

The CDR3 DNA is TGTGCCAGCAGTTTATGGGTTGCTGGGCAGTACTTC. It specifies CASSLWVAGQYF. The V call is TRBV28, the J call TRBJ2-7; no clear D. This CDR3 region has 12 residues. Trimming took 0 bases from V and 9 from J, leaving 9 bases between them. The germline V gene encodes CDR1 MDHEN and CDR2 SYDVKM.

The J gene is TRBJ2-6, the V gene TRBV5-6; TRBD2 might be the D (5 bases). The CDR3 sequence is 15 residues long. Germline V lookup: CDR1 SGHDT, CDR2 YYEEEE. V was clipped by 4 bases and J by 0 bases, with 8 bases between them. The DNA of the CDR3 is TGTGCCAGCAGCCCCGGGAACTCTGGGGCCAACGTCCTGACTTTC. Encoded protein: CASSPGNSGANVLTF.

The V gene is TRBV28, the J gene TRBJ2-5, with D hard to call. Trimming pared 3 bases from V and 6 bases from J, leaving 20 bases between. Germline assignment: CDR1 MDHEN and CDR2 SYDVKM. CDR3 length: 16 residues. CDR3 loop: CASSLGYSAGVQTQYF. Written as DNA, the CDR3 is TGTGCCAGCAGTTTGGGGTACTCGGCTGGCGTGCAGACCCAGTACTTC. The entire variable domain, with the rest obtained from reference TRBV28 and TRBJ2-5, is as follows: DVKVTQSSRYLVKRTGEKVFLECVQDMDHENMFWYRQDPGLGLRLIYFSYDVKMKEKGDIPEGYSVSREKKERFSLILESASTNQTSMYLCASSLGYSAGVQTQYFGPGTRLLVL.

The chain couples TRBV5-6 to TRBJ1-2; tentative D call: TRBD1 (5 bases). The CDR3 is 13 residues long. Trimming stripped 3 bases from V and 8 bases from J, with 14 bases between. Germline V gene data show CDR1 as SGHDT and CDR2 as YYEEEE. CDR3 protein: CASSYGIGGGYTF. The CDR3 DNA reads as TGTGCCAGCAGCTATGGGATCGGGGGGGGCTACACCTTC.

The V gene is TRBV6-6, the J gene TRBJ2-7, with 10 bases identical to TRBD2. The CDR3 is 12 amino acids. From germline, CDR1 is MNHNY and CDR2 SVGAGI (reference sequence). V shed 6 bases and J 6 bases; nucleotides not matched to a gene: 2. In DNA form, the CDR3 reads TGTGCCAGCAGGCGGACTAGCGGCGAGCAGTACTTC. Its translation: CASRRTSGEQYF.

The rearrangement joins TRBV28 to TRBJ1-5; TRBD1 matches 8 bases. The CDR3 runs 16 residues. Germline V gives CDR1 MDHEN, CDR2 SYDVKM. Trimming cost V 5 bases and J 1 base; bases outside gene matches: 7. The CDR3 DNA follows: TGTGCCAGCAGTGACCCAGGGGGCGGAAGCAATCAGCCCCAGCATTTT. This encodes CASSDPGGGSNQPQHF.

The chain combines TRBV2 with TRBJ2-2; weak D call: TRBD1 (6 bases). Trimming pared 3 bases from V and 2 bases from J, leaving 10 bases between. The CDR3 runs 15 residues. Germline V gives CDR1 SNHLY, CDR2 FYNNEI. The CDR3 loop is CASSDQGPNTGELFF. The DNA for the CDR3 is TGTGCCAGCAGTGACCAGGGGCCTAACACCGGGGAGCTGTTTTTT.

V is TRBV5-8 and J is TRBJ1-2; no reliable D call. V was shortened by 4 bases and J by 9 bases, with 16 bases between the two germline ends. The CDR3 loop spans 13 amino acids. Germline assignment: CDR1 SGHTS and CDR2 YDEGEE. CDR3 in amino acids: CASSPQWPDSYTF. CDR3 nucleotides: TGTGCCAGCAGCCCACAGTGGCCAGACAGCTACACCTTC.

The genes are TRBV5-4 and TRBJ1-1; D gene unclear. CDR3 length: 11 amino acids. V lost 4 bases to trimming and J lost 2 bases, with 3 bases between them. Germline V gene sequence: CDR1 SGHNT, CDR2 YYREEE (reference sequence). CDR3 nucleotide sequence: TGTGCCAGCAGCCAAAACACTGAAGCTTTCTTT. It yields the protein CASSQNTEAFF.